A single sample gave rise to the 24 T cell receptor beta chains below, sequenced in a study of PD-L1 blockade in urothelial cancer. The data were produced by immunoSEQ multiplex PCR, yet TCRdb's version contains in-frame clones alone and is incomplete. The sample contains tens of thousands of clones, approximately 88% of which appear only once. Time point reported: pretreatment peripheral blood. Source: PBMCs, taken around atezolizumab (anti-PD-L1) treatment. The receptor source for this set is a woman aged 55-70 years with urothelial cancer.

In this sample, this clone turned up a few times. The V call is TRBV15, the J call TRBJ1-2, with D hard to call. Germline V gene sequence: CDR1 LNHNV, CDR2 YYDKDF (reference sequence). The CDR3 spans 12 residues. V was cut by 3 bases and J by 8 bases, with 10 bases left in between. CDR3 protein: CATSRAREGYTF. Here the CDR3 DNA reads TGTGCCACCAGCAGGGCCCGGGAAGGCTACACCTTC.

The gene calls are TRBV5-4 and TRBJ1-1; weak D call: TRBD1 (6 bases). The CDR3 has 16 residues. In germline, CDR1 is SGHNT, CDR2 YYREEE (reference sequence). Trimming pared 4 bases from V and 1 base from J, leaving 17 bases between. The CDR3 reads CASSPQGRGQNTEAFF. Written as DNA, the CDR3 is TGTGCCAGCAGCCCCCAGGGGAGGGGACAGAACACTGAAGCTTTCTTT.

The chain combines TRBV18 with TRBJ2-3, with a possible D match to TRBD2 (6 bases). CDR3 length equals 14 residues. Trimming shortened V by 4 bases and J by 6 bases, and 14 bases separated the two germline ends. The germline gives CDR1 KGHSH, CDR2 LQKENI. DNA for the CDR3: TGTGCCAGCTCACTAGACCGGGGGACGGATACGCAGTATTTT. This sequence encodes CASSLDRGTDTQYF.

The chain combines TRBV13 with TRBJ1-3, with TRBD1 identical over 10 bases. Germline V gene sequence: CDR1 PRHDT, CDR2 FYEKMQ (reference sequence). This CDR3 has 15 residues. With 5 bases clipped from V and 2 bases from J, the junction kept 3 bases outside the gene matches. The CDR3 DNA is TGTGCCAGCAGCCCCGGGACAGGGGCTGGAAACACCATATATTTT. Translation: CASSPGTGAGNTIYF.

The V call is TRBV5-1, the J call TRBJ2-2, with 12 nucleotides matching TRBD2. This CDR3 is built from 18 residues. The V segment lost 4 bases and the J segment 5 bases; nucleotides outside the gene matches: 12. Germline values: CDR1 SGHRS, CDR2 YFSETQ. The CDR3 reads CASSPRGLAGMMTGELFF. CDR3 DNA sequence: TGCGCCAGCAGCCCTCGCGGACTAGCGGGAATGATGACCGGGGAGCTGTTTTTT.

V gene TRBV19 combines with J gene TRBJ2-5; 7 bases match TRBD2. Germline-derived CDR1 and CDR2 are LNHDA and SQIVND (reference sequence). The CDR3 is 14 residues long. With V trimmed by 5 bases and J by 2 bases, 5 bases remained unmatched. The CDR3 nucleotides are TGTGCCAGTAGTCCAGCGGGGCCTCAAGAGACCCAGTACTTC. Translation: CASSPAGPQETQYF.

The sample holds a few counts of this clone. The rearrangement joins TRBV4-3 to TRBJ1-2; weak D call: TRBD1 (5 bases). The CDR3 loop spans 15 amino acids. Trimming took off 0 bases at V and 3 bases at J, with 11 bases between the two ends. Germline assignment: CDR1 LGHNA and CDR2 YSLEER. The CDR3 loop is CASSQDLGDYYGYTF. DNA for the CDR3: TGCGCCAGCAGCCAAGACTTAGGGGATTACTATGGCTACACCTTC.

This clone was observed once. J is TRBJ2-7 and V is TRBV7-2; 11 nucleotides align to TRBD2. V was pared by 2 bases and J by 4 bases, with 16 bases of the junction left unmatched. The CDR3 extends over 19 amino acids. Looked up from germline, CDR1 is SGHTA and CDR2 is FQGNSA. The DNA of the CDR3 is TGTGCCAGCAGCTTAAGGGAACTACTAGCGGGAGTCGATGCGTACGAGCAGTACTTC. The encoded protein is CASSLRELLAGVDAYEQYF. The whole variable domain, remainder taken from reference TRBV7-2 and TRBJ2-7, is GAGVSQSPSNKVTEKGKDVELRCDPISGHTALYWYRQSLGQGLEFLIYFQGNSAPDKSGLPSDRFSAERTGGSVSTLTIQRTQQEDSAVYLCASSLRELLAGVDAYEQYFGPGTRLTVT.

The chain links TRBV6-5 to TRBJ2-2; possibly TRBD1 for D (5 bases). The CDR3 length is 15 residues. Between the trimmed V and J ends, which lost 4 bases and 3 bases, there was a span of 12 bases. Germline V lookup: CDR1 MNHEY, CDR2 SVGAGI. CDR3 bases: TGTGCCAGCAGTTCCCCCTTCAGGGACACCGGGGAGCTGTTTTTT. Translating gives CASSSPFRDTGELFF.

Here the CDR3 DNA reads TGTGCCAGCAGCAACCCGGGACAGTCCTCCTACGAGCAGTACTTC. This codes for CASSNPGQSSYEQYF. The rearrangement links TRBV7-9 to TRBJ2-7; 7 positions agree with TRBD1. The V gene end was trimmed by 5 bases and the J gene end by 0 bases; junction bases not matched to a gene: 7. Germline CDR1 is SEHNR and CDR2 is FQNEAQ (reference sequence). The CDR3 spans 15 residues.

The chain recombines TRBV11-2 with TRBJ1-3; 7 bases agree with TRBD1. Trimming at V came to 0 bases and at J to 0 bases, leaving 8 bases not matched to a gene. The CDR3 spans 18 residues. Per the germline V gene, CDR1 is SGHAT and CDR2 is FQNNGV. As DNA, the CDR3 is TGTGCCAGCAGCTTAGATTCACAGGGGACGAGCTCTGGAAACACCATATATTTT. Encoded protein: CASSLDSQGTSSGNTIYF.

This rearrangement joins TRBV9 to TRBJ1-2; tentative D call: TRBD1 (6 bases). The V end lost 0 bases, the J end lost 2 bases, and 11 bases lay between the germline ends. CDR1 is SGDLS and CDR2 is YYNGEE in the germline V gene. The CDR3 contains 15 residues. The CDR3 here is CASSVDRVDNYGYTF. CDR3 DNA: TGTGCCAGCAGCGTAGACAGGGTAGACAACTATGGCTACACCTTC. Supplemented by reference TRBV9 and TRBJ1-2, the full variable domain reads DSGVTQTPKHLITATGQRVTLRCSPRSGDLSVYWYQQSLDQGLQFLIQYYNGEERAKGNILERFSAQQFPDLHSELNLSSLELGDSALYFCASSVDRVDNYGYTFGSGTRLTVV.

The V call is TRBV4-3, the J call TRBJ1-5; D perhaps matches TRBD1 (6 bases). With 0 bases removed from V and 10 bases from J, the gap between germline ends came to 10 bases. Germline CDR1 reads LGHNA; CDR2 reads YSLEER. The CDR3 is 13 amino acids. The CDR3 bases are TGCGCCAGCAGCCAAGACCTGGGGGCACCCCAGCATTTT. Amino acids: CASSQDLGAPQHF.

The rearrangement links TRBV2 to TRBJ1-5; D uncertain. Germline V gives CDR1 SNHLY, CDR2 FYNNEI. The V and J ends lost 2 bases and 0 bases respectively, with 8 bases between them. The CDR3 has 15 amino acids. CDR3 sequence (DNA): TGTGCCAGCAGTGAAACGGGAAATAGCAATCAGCCCCAGCATTTT. Encoded protein: CASSETGNSNQPQHF.

The chain combines TRBV7-9 with TRBJ2-7, with 7 bases identical to TRBD1. J lost 6 bases, V lost 1 base, and 3 bases had no gene match. The germline CDR1 and CDR2 sequences are SEHNR and FQNEAQ (reference sequence). This CDR3 comprises 13 residues. CDR3 protein: CASSLDRGVEQYF. For the CDR3, the DNA is TGTGCCAGCAGCTTAGACAGGGGTGTCGAGCAGTACTTC.

V is TRBV2 and J is TRBJ1-1; 7 bases agree with TRBD1. The CDR3 consists of 16 residues. The germline V gene has CDR1 SNHLY and CDR2 FYNNEI. V dropped 1 base and J dropped 1; count of bases not matched to a gene: 6. The CDR3 DNA follows: TGTGCCAGCAGTGAAGGCAAGGGACAGCCGAACACTGAAGCTTTCTTT. This sequence encodes CASSEGKGQPNTEAFF.

The chain is built from TRBV11-2 and TRBJ2-3; 10 positions agree with TRBD2. CDR1 and CDR2 from the germline V gene are SGHAT and FQNNGV. The CDR3 runs 16 residues. V lost 5 bases, J lost 1 base, and 6 bases stayed unmatched. In nucleotides, the CDR3 is TGTGCCAGCAGCCGCGCACTAGCGGGACGCACAGATACGCAGTATTTT. Translated: CASSRALAGRTDTQYF.

CDR3 in amino acids: CASSNLGQGAFGYGYTF. The DNA for the CDR3 is TGTGCCAGCAGCAACTTAGGACAGGGGGCGTTTGGCTATGGCTACACCTTC. The rearrangement joins TRBV9 to TRBJ1-2; 11 bases line up with TRBD1. Trimming cost V 4 bases and J 4 bases; bases outside gene matches: 12. This CDR3 is 17 amino acids long. In germline, CDR1 is SGDLS, CDR2 YYNGEE.

This clone has a single count. The chain employs TRBV19 and TRBJ2-1, with 12 bases aligning to TRBD2. The ends lost 5 bases at V and 7 bases at J; junction bases unmatched: 15. Looked up from germline, CDR1 is LNHDA and CDR2 is SQIVND (reference sequence). The CDR3 length is 18 residues. The CDR3 spells CASSPLTSGSRRLNEQFF. The CDR3 DNA reads TGTGCCAGTAGTCCGTTGACTAGCGGGAGTCGACGTTTGAATGAGCAGTTCTTC.

The count of this clone is one. The V and J genes are TRBV7-5 and TRBJ2-5; the table's D call, TRBD2, was not checked against the DNA. TRBV7-5 is flagged as a pseudogene. The CDR3 covers 14 residues. CDR3 in DNA: TGTGCCAGAAGCTTAGCATCGGGGAGGGAGACCCAGTACTTC. Its protein is CARSLASGRETQYF.

The chain employs TRBV5-1 and TRBJ1-1; D may be TRBD1 (6 bases). CDR1 and CDR2 (germline): SGHRS, YFSETQ. The V gene lost 0 bases and the J gene lost 7 bases, with 16 bases spanning the gap. CDR3 length: 15 residues. As DNA, the CDR3 is TGCGCCAGCAGCTTGGAGGGGAGGGGGGTGAGTGAAGCTTTCTTT. Translated, it gives CASSLEGRGVSEAFF.

The chain combines TRBV6-5 with TRBJ2-7; no firm D call. Germline CDR1 MNHEY, CDR2 SVGAGI. Trimming took 7 bases from V and 6 from J, leaving 16 bases between them. The CDR3 is 13 amino acids. The CDR3 is CASNPTWSGEQYF. For the CDR3, the DNA is TGTGCCAGCAACCCCACGTGGAGTGGCGAGCAGTACTTC.

The chain links TRBV2 to TRBJ2-7, with D maybe TRBD1 (5 bases). Germline V gene data show CDR1 as SNHLY and CDR2 as FYNNEI. The CDR3 covers 14 residues. V lost 2 bases, J lost 4 bases, and 12 bases lay in between. The CDR3 here is CASSEFQGGYEQYF. CDR3 in DNA: TGTGCCAGCAGTGAATTCCAGGGCGGATACGAGCAGTACTTC.

This CDR3 is CASTLVVGGELFF. The CDR3 DNA is TGTGCCAGCACGCTAGTCGTTGGCGGGGAGCTGTTTTTT. The chain employs TRBV27 and TRBJ2-2; D uncertain. V was cut by 7 bases and J by 7 bases, with 13 bases left in between. There are 13 residues in the CDR3. Germline loops: CDR1 MNHEY, CDR2 SMNVEV (reference sequence).